Listed below are T cell receptor beta chains from one sample, sequenced in a study of PD-1 blockade in classical Hodgkin lymphoma. The repertoire was sequenced with immunoSEQ multiplex PCR; TCRdb's copy has only in-frame clones and lacks some. The table records 75,000 to 95,000 clones, around 80% of them present only once. Sample: peripheral blood mononuclear cells (PBMCs), taken before the fourth cycle of nivolumab. The receptors here all came from a human donor with classical Hodgkin lymphoma. The CDR3 runs from the conserved cysteine through the conserved F or W.

j_call	v_call	cdr3_aa
TRBJ2-5	TRBV4-1	CASSQAPSGSLQETQYF
TRBJ1-1	TRBV5-6	CASSGVGRTTEAFF
TRBJ1-5	TRBV10-3	CAISETGVTNQPQHF
TRBJ2-1	TRBV9	CASSVGGGAYNEQFF
TRBJ2-2	TRBV30	CAWSVRGWGTVTTGELFF
TRBJ2-1	TRBV7-3	CASSPNAGNEQFF
TRBJ1-1	TRBV19	CASSSWTETEAFF
TRBJ1-5	TRBV28	CASSFPPQPQHF
TRBJ2-7	TRBV9	CASSPRGGGPGEQYF
TRBJ1-4	TRBV6-1	CASSGHRQGTDEKLFF
TRBJ2-1	TRBV5-1	CASSPGGGRAINEQFF
TRBJ2-5	TRBV30	CAWSGKDRGETQYF
TRBJ2-3	TRBV10-3	CAIGVAGGVDTQYF
TRBJ2-7	TRBV4-3	CASSRQGQPSYEQYF
TRBJ1-2	TRBV25-1	CASSEVGRDGYTF
TRBJ1-2	TRBV5-1	CASSLGGALNYGYTF
TRBJ2-1	TRBV19	CASSTSGSSSYNEQFF
TRBJ2-5	TRBV30	CAWSKQGLETQYF
TRBJ2-7	TRBV19	CASSSPGHNSYEQYF
TRBJ2-4	TRBV5-6	CASSLAVGAKNIQYF
TRBJ2-3	TRBV5-4	CASSSRVASVADTQYF
TRBJ2-1	TRBV11-3	CASSRRALGYNEQFF
TRBJ1-3	TRBV7-2	CASSLTPGGSFGNTIYF
TRBJ1-4	TRBV27	CASSLRRDGEKLFF
TRBJ2-3	TRBV6-5	CASSESGSTDTQYF
TRBJ2-7	TRBV7-3	CASSLAGGAEQYF
TRBJ2-1	TRBV9	CASSVGLAGAGEQFF
TRBJ2-5	TRBV5-1	CASSLGESSRLQETQYF
TRBJ1-3	TRBV7-9	CASSEGRLINTIYF
TRBJ2-5	TRBV7-9	CASSPQVGSWETQYF
TRBJ1-2	TRBV14	CASSPGQGWIYGYTF
TRBJ2-4	TRBV5-4	CASSLGLAGVENIQYF
TRBJ2-2	TRBV6-6	CASARLAGSTGELFF
TRBJ1-3	TRBV29-1	CSVEGRDPGTGGNTIYF
TRBJ2-7	TRBV5-5	CASSTGTSGLEQYF
TRBJ1-3	TRBV4-1	CASSQLRTGVSGNTIYF
TRBJ1-2	TRBV7-9	CASSLFGMGEEGYTF
TRBJ2-7	TRBV7-2	CASSPTGGRSPYEQYF
TRBJ2-7	TRBV7-2	CASSSAWGLAYEQYF
TRBJ2-4	TRBV19	CASSIGQGVNIQYF
TRBJ2-5	TRBV10-3	CAISGGLAGGNQETQYF
TRBJ2-7	TRBV28	CASSLLGSGDEQYF
TRBJ2-7	TRBV11-2	CASSLGGQGDEQYF
TRBJ1-5	TRBV18	CASSPTADNQPQHF
TRBJ2-3	TRBV12-5	CASGLQGADTQYF